A single sample gave rise to the 13 T cell receptor beta chains below, sequenced in a study of blood T cell repertoires in COVID-19. Only in-frame clones appear in the TCRdb table, and some are missing; sequencing was by immunoSEQ multiplex PCR. The repertoire holds approximately 70,000 clones, with around 90% as singletons. Sequencing input: peripheral blood. Receptors were obtained from a woman aged 80 or over with active COVID-19.

The chain carries TRBV7-2 and TRBJ1-2, with D unresolved. The length of the CDR3 is 15 residues. The V gene's germline CDR1 is SGHTA and CDR2 FQGNSA. V was clipped by 4 bases and J by 4 bases, with 16 bases between them. Written as DNA, the CDR3 is TGTGCCAGCAGCTCACACCGGGTTATGATCTATGGCTACACCTTC. Protein sequence: CASSSHRVMIYGYTF.

The rearrangement uses TRBV2 and TRBJ1-5, with 7 positions matching TRBD1. The CDR3 consists of 15 residues. Trimming took 6 bases from V and 5 from J; bases not matched to a gene: 10. Germline V gene sequence: CDR1 SNHLY, CDR2 FYNNEI. CDR3 DNA sequence: TGTGCCAGCAGGTACAGGGGATCCGGACATCAGCCCCAGCATTTT. It yields the protein CASRYRGSGHQPQHF.

V usage is TRBV21-1 and J usage is TRBJ1-3; the tabulated D call, TRBD1, remains unverified against the DNA. TRBV21-1 is a listed pseudogene. CDR3 size: 19 residues. DNA for the CDR3: TGTGCCAGCAGCAAGGGACAGCATGACTCCAATAACTCTGGAAACACCATATATTTT. It is translated as CASSKGQHDSNNSGNTIYF.

The table lists this clone with a few counts. This sequence joins TRBV19 and TRBJ2-3, with TRBD2 matching 13 bases. Germline CDR1 reads LNHDA; CDR2 reads SQIVND (reference sequence). The CDR3 sequence is 18 residues long. V lost 6 bases and J lost 2; bases outside the gene matches: 11. CDR3 nucleotide sequence: TGTGCCAGTAGCCAGCCCCTACTAGCGGGGGGGACCACAGATACGCAGTATTTT. It translates to CASSQPLLAGGTTDTQYF.

The gene calls are TRBV18 and TRBJ1-2; the D is unclear. The V end was cut by 6 bases, the J end by 8 bases, with 10 bases between. Germline CDR1 and CDR2: KGHSH and LQKENI. CDR3 length: 11 amino acids. The CDR3 nucleotides read TGTGCCAGCTCTCCCGGGGAAGGCTACACCTTC. This encodes CASSPGEGYTF.

V gene TRBV5-1 combines with J gene TRBJ2-1; the match to TRBD2 covers 16 bases. Germline trimming cut 4 bases from V and 7 bases from J; bases unmatched to any gene: 2. Germline loops: CDR1 SGHRS, CDR2 YFSETQ. The CDR3 loop spans 15 amino acids. The chain's CDR3 is CASSLGLAGGNEQFF. For the CDR3, the DNA is TGCGCCAGCAGCCTGGGACTAGCGGGAGGGAATGAGCAGTTCTTC.

This sequence joins TRBV2 and TRBJ2-1; D gene uncertain. The V gene's germline CDR1 is SNHLY and CDR2 FYNNEI. There are 11 residues in the CDR3. Trimming took 6 bases from V and 5 from J, leaving 5 bases between them. CDR3 in amino acids: CASSYDNEQFF. The CDR3 coding sequence is TGTGCCAGCAGCTATGACAATGAGCAGTTCTTC.

As for this clone: Other nucleotide sequences from this sample produce the same CDR3. This chain connects TRBV18 to TRBJ1-4; D is unresolved. Trimming removed 0 bases from V and 7 bases from J, with 6 bases in between. The CDR3 is 13 residues long. The germline CDR1 and CDR2 sequences are KGHSH and LQKENI. CDR3 in DNA: TGTGCCAGCTCACCACCAGGAGGTGAAAAACTGTTTTTT. Its protein is CASSPPGGEKLFF.

The genes are TRBV5-1 and TRBJ2-1; 13 nucleotides line up with TRBD2. This CDR3 contains 16 residues. In germline, CDR1 is SGHRS, CDR2 YFSETQ. V dropped 4 bases and J dropped 7; count of bases not matched to a gene: 8. CDR3 bases: TGCGCCAGCAGCCCCGCGGGACTAGCGGGAAGAAATGAGCAGTTCTTC. Translation gives CASSPAGLAGRNEQFF.

The chain recombines TRBV7-9 with TRBJ2-5; a possible D gene is TRBD2 (5 bases). The CDR3 runs 12 residues. Germline V gene sequence: CDR1 SEHNR, CDR2 FQNEAQ (reference sequence). V was pared by 5 bases and J by 7 bases, with 11 bases between. The CDR3 loop is CASSAGSGTQYF. The CDR3 DNA follows: TGTGCCAGCAGCGCAGGCAGCGGGACCCAGTACTTC. The full variable domain, completed using reference TRBV7-9 and TRBJ2-5, is DTGVSQNPRHKITKRGQNVTFRCDPISEHNRLYWYRQTLGQGPEFLTYFQNEAQLEKSRLLSDRFSAERPKGSFSTLEIQRTEQGDSAMYLCASSAGSGTQYFGPGTRLLVL.

This chain uses TRBV5-1 with TRBJ2-3; possible D gene TRBD2, 6 bases. The CDR3 runs 14 residues. Trimming took off 5 bases at V and 0 bases at J, with 10 bases between the two ends. Germline V lookup: CDR1 SGHRS, CDR2 YFSETQ. CDR3 DNA: TGCGCCAGCAGATATAGCGGAAGCACAGATACGCAGTATTTT. Residues: CASRYSGSTDTQYF.

The chain employs TRBV12-3 or TRBV12-4 and TRBJ2-3; 10 bases line up with TRBD1. The CDR3 spans 11 residues. Trimming at V came to 9 bases and at J to 12 bases, leaving 6 bases not matched to a gene. In DNA, the CDR3 is TGTGCCAGTAGACAGGGGGCTTTTCAGTATTTT. Its translation is CASRQGAFQYF.

Only one count was recorded for this clone. V usage is TRBV10-1 and J usage is TRBJ1-5, with TRBD1 as a possible D gene (5 bases). Germline V gene data show CDR1 as WNHNN and CDR2 as SYGVQD (reference sequence). V lost 6 bases, J lost 6 bases, and 18 bases lay in between. This CDR3 has 15 amino acids. CDR3 residues: CASRGRTLRGQPQHF. CDR3 DNA sequence: TGCGCCAGCAGAGGGAGGACTCTGAGGGGTCAGCCCCAGCATTTT.